These T cell receptor beta chains were read from a single sample in a study of T cell responses to AZD1222 COVID-19 vaccine. The repertoire was sequenced with immunoSEQ multiplex PCR; TCRdb's copy has only in-frame clones and lacks some. The data contain 100,000 to 150,000 clones, about nine tenths of them singletons. The sequenced sample was peripheral blood, obtained on day 0 of MenACWY control vaccination. Receptor source: an adult in good health. CDR3s include the opening cysteine and the closing phenylalanine or tryptophan. The D gene is left open where the match is weak. A row's size may be missing; if present it is once, few, many or a size class.

clone_size	v_call	j_call	d_call	cdr3_nt	cdr3_aa
-	TRBV10-2	TRBJ1-1	-	TGCGCCAGCAGTGGAGGGGGAGGCACTGAAGCTTTCTTT	CASSGGGGTEAFF
-	TRBV28	TRBJ2-2	TRBD2	TGTGCCAGCAGTTTACCCCGACTAGCGGGAGTTCCCGGGGAGCTGTTTTTT	CASSLPRLAGVPGELFF
once	TRBV7-9	TRBJ2-7	-	TGTGCCAGCAGCTTAGATGCCCTCGCCACCTACGAGCAGTACTTC	CASSLDALATYEQYF
once	TRBV5-1	TRBJ2-2	TRBD2	TGCGCCAGCAGCTTAGTCGGGGGGGCCACCGGGGAGCTGTTTTTT	CASSLVGGATGELFF
once	TRBV5-6	TRBJ2-1	-	TGTGCCAGCAGCTTGAGGGAAGGACTAAGCTCCTACAATGAGCAGTTCTTC	CASSLREGLSSYNEQFF
few	TRBV20-1	TRBJ2-7	-	TGCAGTGCTAGTAAAGCGGCCCCCTACGAGCAGTACTTC	CSASKAAPYEQYF
-	TRBV7-2	TRBJ2-4	-	TGTGCCAGCAGCTTAGAAGGGGGTGCCAAAAACATTCAGTACTTC	CASSLEGGAKNIQYF
-	TRBV5-1	TRBJ2-2	-	TGCGCCAGCAGCTCAGAGGGCAGGGATTACTTATCAGCCGGGGAGCTGTTTTTT	CASSSEGRDYLSAGELFF
-	TRBV9	TRBJ2-7	-	TGTGCCAGCAGCGGCCGCGGGCCGACCTACGAGCAGTACTTC	CASSGRGPTYEQYF
once	TRBV5-4	TRBJ1-2	-	TGTGCCAGCAGCTCGGGGGGGTTAGGTAACTATGGCTACACCTTC	CASSSGGLGNYGYTF
-	TRBV7-3	TRBJ2-6	-	TGTGCCAGCAGCAAAACAGGGAGCTCTGGGGCCAACGTCCTGACTTTC	CASSKTGSSGANVLTF
-	TRBV28	TRBJ1-5	-	TGTGCCAGCAGTTTATCCCGACATCGGGTCAATCAGCCCCAGCATTTT	CASSLSRHRVNQPQHF
-	TRBV28	TRBJ1-2	-	TGTGCCAGCAGGGATACGGGACGGGATAACTATGGCTACACCTTC	CASRDTGRDNYGYTF
-	TRBV5-4	TRBJ2-2	-	TGTGCCAGCCAACCGGGACAAAACACCGGGGAGCTGTTTTTT	CASQPGQNTGELFF
once	TRBV27	TRBJ2-3	-	TGTGCCAGCAGAATAGAAGGCACAGATACGCAGTATTTT	CASRIEGTDTQYF
-	TRBV7-6	TRBJ1-4	TRBD1	TGTGCCAGCAGCTTCGGGACAGCAACTAATGAAAAACTGTTTTTT	CASSFGTATNEKLFF
-	TRBV6-5	TRBJ2-1	-	TGTGCCAGCAAACTAGGCAGGTGGGGTGAGCAGTTCTTC	CASKLGRWGEQFF
-	TRBV6-2/TRBV6-3	TRBJ2-6	-	TGTGCCAGCAGTTTCCTCCCGGGACAAGTTCGCTCTGGGGCCAACGTCCTGACTTTC	CASSFLPGQVRSGANVLTF
-	TRBV7-9	TRBJ2-7	-	TGTGCCAGCAGCTCGGGACTCGCCTACGAGCAGTACTTC	CASSSGLAYEQYF
-	TRBV27	TRBJ1-2	-	TGTGCCAGCAGTCCCGGGACGGGGTTGGGCTATGGCTACACCTTC	CASSPGTGLGYGYTF
-	TRBV5-6	TRBJ1-2	-	TGTGCCAGCAGCCCCCACCCGAGCGGGAACTATGGCTACACCTTC	CASSPHPSGNYGYTF
once	TRBV19	TRBJ2-7	TRBD2	TGTGCCAGTAGCGGGACTAGCGGGAGCTACGAGCAGTACTTC	CASSGTSGSYEQYF
-	TRBV19	TRBJ1-2	-	TGTGCCAGTAGTATAGAACAGACAGCAGCCCATGGCTACACCTTC	CASSIEQTAAHGYTF
once	TRBV19	TRBJ2-1	TRBD1	TGTGCCAGTAGTAAGACAGGGACCAATGAGCAGTTCTTC	CASSKTGTNEQFF
-	TRBV11-2	TRBJ1-3	-	TGTGCCAGCAGCCCAGGGGGAAACACCATATATTTT	CASSPGGNTIYF
-	TRBV6-5	TRBJ1-2	TRBD1	TGTGCCAGCAGCAACGCCTTGGACAGGGTCTGGGGCTACACCTTC	CASSNALDRVWGYTF
-	TRBV3-1/TRBV3-2	TRBJ1-2	-	TGTGCCAGCAGCCAAGTGGGAGGGAACTATGGCTACACCTTC	CASSQVGGNYGYTF
-	TRBV5-1	TRBJ1-1	-	TGCGCCAGCAGCTTGGCCCCTGCAGGGAACACTGAAGCTTTCTTT	CASSLAPAGNTEAFF
-	TRBV7-7	TRBJ2-3	TRBD2	TGTGCCAGGGTCGGGCTAGCGGATAGTTATACGCAGTATTTT	CARVGLADSYTQYF
-	TRBV7-3	TRBJ2-1	-	TGTGCCAGCAGCCTAGGACATTCCTACAATGAGCAGTTCTTC	CASSLGHSYNEQFF
once	TRBV28	TRBJ2-3	TRBD1	TGTGCCAGCAGTTTCCGGGACAGTTTTGCAGATACGCAGTATTTT	CASSFRDSFADTQYF
-	TRBV5-1	TRBJ2-7	-	TGCGCCAGCAGCTTGGTGGGTGACGAGCAGTACTTC	CASSLVGDEQYF
-	TRBV20-1	TRBJ2-1	-	TGCAGTGCTAAGCGTGAGCAGTTCTTC	CSAKREQFF
-	TRBV18	TRBJ2-1	TRBD2	TGTGCCAGCTCACCACCTAGACTAGCGGGAGGAGGGGGCAATGAGCAGTTCTTC	CASSPPRLAGGGGNEQFF
-	TRBV5-4	TRBJ2-1	-	TGTGCCAGCAGCTCGATAGGGGCCAGCTACAATGAGCAGTTCTTC	CASSSIGASYNEQFF
-	TRBV7-2	TRBJ2-7	-	TGTGCCAGCACTTTGATGGGGATGGGCGAGCAGTACTTC	CASTLMGMGEQYF
-	TRBV3-1/TRBV3-2	TRBJ2-3	-	TGTGCCAGCAGCCAATCAGGGACCTACCGAGGAGATACGCAGTATTTT	CASSQSGTYRGDTQYF
-	TRBV7-9	TRBJ2-1	TRBD2	TGTGCCAGCAGGGCGGGACTAGCGGGAATCAATGAGCAGTTCTTC	CASRAGLAGINEQFF
once	TRBV18	TRBJ1-1	-	TGTGCCAGCAACCGAGACGTAATGAACACTGAAGCTTTCTTT	CASNRDVMNTEAFF
-	TRBV11-3	TRBJ2-7	TRBD2	TGTGCCAGCAGCTCCACTAGCGGGAGCTACGAGCAGTACTTC	CASSSTSGSYEQYF
-	TRBV18	TRBJ2-5	TRBD1	TGTGCCAGCTCACCGAACCGGGACAGGGCCCAGACCCAGTACTTC	CASSPNRDRAQTQYF
-	TRBV4-3	TRBJ1-1	TRBD1	TGCGCCAGCAGCCAACAAGGACAGGCTGATGCTTTCTTT	CASSQQGQADAFF
once	TRBV6-4	TRBJ2-2	TRBD2	TGTGCCAGCAGTGACGGACTAGCGGCGAACACCGGGGAGCTGTTTTTT	CASSDGLAANTGELFF
-	TRBV3-1/TRBV3-2	TRBJ1-1	TRBD1	TGTGCCAGCAGCCAGGGAACAGGGACAGGACGGAACACTGAAGCTTTCTTT	CASSQGTGTGRNTEAFF
-	TRBV9	TRBJ2-6	TRBD2	TGTGCCAGTAAGCGGGGAATTGGCTCTGGGGCCAACGTCCTGACTTTC	CASKRGIGSGANVLTF
-	TRBV5-4	TRBJ1-1	TRBD1	TGTGCCAGCAGCCCGCGGACAGGGGGCTTTCGCACTGAAGCTTTCTTT	CASSPRTGGFRTEAFF
once	TRBV19	TRBJ1-3	-	TGTGCCAGTAGTACGGACGGGGATACCATATATTTT	CASSTDGDTIYF
-	TRBV5-5	TRBJ1-2	-	TGTGCCAGCAGCTTTACTGGGGGAAACTATGGCTACACCTTC	CASSFTGGNYGYTF
-	TRBV9	TRBJ1-2	-	TGTGCCAGCAGCGCACCTCTCTGGGGCTACACCTTC	CASSAPLWGYTF
-	TRBV6-6	TRBJ1-6	TRBD1	TGTGCCAGCAGCCGAAGAGGGACCAGGACAGGGGGTTTGATGTATAATTCACCCCTCCACTTT	CASSRRGTRTGGLMYNSPLHF
-	TRBV6-1	TRBJ2-2	TRBD1	TGTGCCAGCAGTGGGGGCGGACAGGGGGCACCCGGGGAGCTGTTTTTT	CASSGGGQGAPGELFF
-	TRBV18	TRBJ2-7	TRBD1	TGTGCCAGCTCACGAGTTCGGTGGAGGTTGGACAGGGCATCCTACGAGCAGTACTTC	CASSRVRWRLDRASYEQYF
-	TRBV18	TRBJ2-1	TRBD2	TGTGCCAGCTCACCTGAAGGACTAGCCGGTGAGCAGTTCTTC	CASSPEGLAGEQFF
-	TRBV7-8	TRBJ2-3	TRBD2	TGTGCCAGCAGCGCGACTAGCAGCACAGATACGCAGTATTTT	CASSATSSTDTQYF
-	TRBV6-5	TRBJ2-5	-	TGTGCCAGCAGTTACGGTTGGCGGGAGACCCAGTACTTC	CASSYGWRETQYF
-	TRBV24-1	TRBJ2-5	TRBD2	TGTGCCACCAGTGACAATAGCGGGGGGTACCAAGAGACCCAGTACTTC	CATSDNSGGYQETQYF
-	TRBV7-2	TRBJ2-5	-	TGTGCCAGCAGCTTAGGTTTCACGGCAGGATGGGAAGAGACCCAGTACTTC	CASSLGFTAGWEETQYF
once	TRBV15	TRBJ1-1	-	TGTGCCACCAGCAGAGATTTGGGTGAAGCTTTCTTT	CATSRDLGEAFF
-	TRBV27	TRBJ1-1	-	TGTGCCAGCAGTTCCCGGACGGGGAACACTGAAGCTTTCTTT	CASSSRTGNTEAFF
-	TRBV4-3	TRBJ2-3	TRBD2	TGCGCCAGCAGCCAATCAGCGGGGGAGCGCACAGATACGCAGTATTTT	CASSQSAGERTDTQYF